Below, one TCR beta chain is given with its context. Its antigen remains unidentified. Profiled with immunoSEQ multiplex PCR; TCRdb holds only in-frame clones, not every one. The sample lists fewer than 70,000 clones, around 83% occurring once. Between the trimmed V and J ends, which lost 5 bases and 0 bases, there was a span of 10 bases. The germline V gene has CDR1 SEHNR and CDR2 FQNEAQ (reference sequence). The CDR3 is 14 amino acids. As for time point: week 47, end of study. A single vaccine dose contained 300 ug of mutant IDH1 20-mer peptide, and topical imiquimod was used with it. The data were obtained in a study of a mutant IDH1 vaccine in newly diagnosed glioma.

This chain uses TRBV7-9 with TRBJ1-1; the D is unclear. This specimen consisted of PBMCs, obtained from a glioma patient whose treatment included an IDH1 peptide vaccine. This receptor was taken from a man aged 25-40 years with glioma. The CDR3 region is CASSPRYLNTEAFF. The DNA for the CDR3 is TGTGCCAGCAGCCCCAGGTATCTGAACACTGAAGCTTTCTTT.